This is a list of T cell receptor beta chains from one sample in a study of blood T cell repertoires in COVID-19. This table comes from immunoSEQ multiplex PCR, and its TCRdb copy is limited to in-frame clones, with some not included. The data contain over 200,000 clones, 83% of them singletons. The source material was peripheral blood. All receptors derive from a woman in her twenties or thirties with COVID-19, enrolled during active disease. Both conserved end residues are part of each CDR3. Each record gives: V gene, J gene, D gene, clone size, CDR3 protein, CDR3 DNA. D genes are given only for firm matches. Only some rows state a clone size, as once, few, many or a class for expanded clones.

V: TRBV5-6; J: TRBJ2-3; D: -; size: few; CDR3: CASSYQRDTQYF; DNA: TGTGCCAGCAGTTACCAGCGGGATACGCAGTATTTT
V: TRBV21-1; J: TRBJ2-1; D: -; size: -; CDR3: CASSKVEGAGSYNEQFF; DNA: TGTGCCAGCAGCAAAGTTGAGGGAGCTGGCTCCTACAATGAGCAGTTCTTC
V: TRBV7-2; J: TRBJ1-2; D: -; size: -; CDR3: CASSFGNFQRGGYTF; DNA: TGTGCCAGCAGCTTCGGTAATTTTCAGCGTGGCGGCTACACCTTC
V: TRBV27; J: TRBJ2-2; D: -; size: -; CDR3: CASSLWDINTGELFF; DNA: TGTGCCAGCAGTTTATGGGACATCAACACCGGGGAGCTGTTTTTT
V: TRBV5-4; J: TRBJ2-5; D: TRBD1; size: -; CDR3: CASSYRDRKLETQYF; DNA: TGTGCCAGCAGCTACCGGGACAGGAAATTGGAGACCCAGTACTTC
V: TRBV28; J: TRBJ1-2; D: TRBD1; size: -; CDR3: CASSSGGDSRYPYGYTF; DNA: TGTGCCAGCAGTTCGGGGGGGGACAGCCGATACCCATATGGCTACACCTTC
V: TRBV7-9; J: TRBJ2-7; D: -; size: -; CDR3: CASSLSEGASYEQYF; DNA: TGTGCCAGCAGCTTATCGGAGGGGGCCTCCTACGAGCAGTACTTC
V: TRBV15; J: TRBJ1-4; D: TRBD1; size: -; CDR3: CATKRQGSILFF; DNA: TGTGCCACCAAGAGACAGGGCAGCATTCTGTTTTTT
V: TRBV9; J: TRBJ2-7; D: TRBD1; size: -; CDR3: CASSRGTGLSYEQYF; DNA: TGTGCCAGCAGCAGAGGGACAGGTCTCTCCTACGAGCAGTACTTC
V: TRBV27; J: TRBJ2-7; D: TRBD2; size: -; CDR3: CASSLTSGRVEQYF; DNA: TGTGCCAGCAGTTTAACTAGCGGGAGGGTCGAGCAGTACTTC
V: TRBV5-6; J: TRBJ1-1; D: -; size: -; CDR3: CASSLGARTEAFF; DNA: TGTGCCAGCAGCTTGGGAGCCCGGACTGAAGCTTTCTTT
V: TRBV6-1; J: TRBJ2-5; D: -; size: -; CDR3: CASSEGRVWDQETQYF; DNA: TGTGCCAGCAGTGAAGGCAGGGTTTGGGACCAAGAGACCCAGTACTTC
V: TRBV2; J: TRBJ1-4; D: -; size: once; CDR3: CARGATNEKLFF; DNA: TGTGCCAGGGGCGCAACTAATGAAAAACTGTTTTTT
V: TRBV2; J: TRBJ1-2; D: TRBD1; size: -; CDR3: CASSAQGASGYTF; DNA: TGTGCCAGCAGCGCACAGGGGGCTTCTGGCTACACCTTC
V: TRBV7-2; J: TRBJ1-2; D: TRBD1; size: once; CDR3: CASSLRPGQGNYGYTF; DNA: TGTGCCAGCAGCTTACGACCGGGACAGGGGAACTATGGCTACACCTTC
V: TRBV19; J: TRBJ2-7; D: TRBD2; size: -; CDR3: CASSPQSGGASGAHEQYF; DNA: TGTGCCAGTAGTCCGCAGTCCGGGGGGGCTAGCGGGGCCCACGAGCAGTACTTC
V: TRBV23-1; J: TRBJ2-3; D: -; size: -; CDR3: CAQGRKLIPDTQYF; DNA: TGCGCCCAGGGCCGGAAGCTCATCCCAGATACGCAGTATTTT
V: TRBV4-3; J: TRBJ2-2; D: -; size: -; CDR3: CASSQDRTGELFF; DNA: TGCGCCAGCAGCCAAGATCGGACCGGGGAGCTGTTTTTT
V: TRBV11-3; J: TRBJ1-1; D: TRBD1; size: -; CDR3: CASSRDRGRTEAFF; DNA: TGTGCCAGCAGCCGGGACAGGGGGAGGACTGAAGCTTTCTTT
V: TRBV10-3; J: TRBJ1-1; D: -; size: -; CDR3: CAISENRNTEAFF; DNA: TGTGCCATCAGTGAAAATCGGAACACTGAAGCTTTCTTT
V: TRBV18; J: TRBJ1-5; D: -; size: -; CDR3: CASSLQIADGQPQHF; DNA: TGTGCCAGCTCACTTCAGATCGCGGATGGTCAGCCCCAGCATTTT
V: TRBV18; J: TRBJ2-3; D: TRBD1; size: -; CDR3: CASSRTGLRSTDTQYF; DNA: TGTGCCAGCTCAAGGACAGGCCTCCGCAGCACAGATACGCAGTATTTT
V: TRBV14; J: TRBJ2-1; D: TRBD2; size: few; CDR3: CASSQARGLEQFF; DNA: TGTGCCAGCAGCCAAGCGAGGGGACTAGAGCAGTTCTTC
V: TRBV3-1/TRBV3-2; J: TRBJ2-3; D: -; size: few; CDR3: CASSQVGIALTDTQYF; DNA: TGTGCCAGCAGCCAAGTCGGTATCGCCCTCACAGATACGCAGTATTTT
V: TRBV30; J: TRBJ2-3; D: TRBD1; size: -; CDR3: CAWSLKGAPDTQYF; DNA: TGTGCCTGGAGCCTCAAGGGGGCTCCGGATACGCAGTATTTT
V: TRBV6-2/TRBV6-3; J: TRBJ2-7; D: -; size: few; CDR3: CASSYHLGRTPKTYEQYF; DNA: TGTGCCAGCAGTTACCATCTGGGAAGGACACCAAAAACCTACGAGCAGTACTTC
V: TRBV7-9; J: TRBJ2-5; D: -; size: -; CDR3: CASSPGRGETQYF; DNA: TGTGCCAGCTCTCCGGGGAGGGGGGAGACCCAGTACTTC
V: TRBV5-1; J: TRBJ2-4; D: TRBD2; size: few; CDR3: CASRSTSGGPQYF; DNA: TGCGCCAGCCGCTCAACTAGCGGGGGGCCTCAGTACTTC
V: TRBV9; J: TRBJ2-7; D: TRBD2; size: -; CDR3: CASSGLPGLAVEQYF; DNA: TGTGCCAGCAGCGGACTTCCGGGACTAGCGGTTGAGCAGTACTTC
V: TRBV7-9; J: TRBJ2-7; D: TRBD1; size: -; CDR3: CASSNPGQPYEQYF; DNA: TGTGCCAGCAGCAATCCGGGACAGCCTTACGAGCAGTACTTC
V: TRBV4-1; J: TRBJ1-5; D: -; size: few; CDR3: CASSQDITGFSRNPPQHF; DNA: TGCGCCAGCAGCCAAGATATCACAGGTTTTTCGCGGAATCCGCCCCAGCATTTT
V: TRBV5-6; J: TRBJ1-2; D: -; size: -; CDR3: CASSLVNPSTGGYTF; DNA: TGTGCCAGCAGCTTGGTGAATCCCTCAACAGGCGGCTACACCTTC
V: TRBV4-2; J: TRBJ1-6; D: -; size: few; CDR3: CASSREGQGSFNSPLHF; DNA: TGTGCCAGCAGCCGAGAGGGCCAGGGGTCCTTTAATTCACCCCTCCACTTT
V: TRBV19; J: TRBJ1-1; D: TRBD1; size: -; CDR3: CASRPTGPNTEAFF; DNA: TGTGCCAGTAGACCGACAGGGCCAAACACTGAAGCTTTCTTT
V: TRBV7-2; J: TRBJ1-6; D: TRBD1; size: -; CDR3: CASSYGTVKNSPLHF; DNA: TGTGCCAGCAGCTACGGGACAGTCAAGAATTCACCCCTCCACTTT
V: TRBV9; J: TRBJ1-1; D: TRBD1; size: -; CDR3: CASSAGPRTGEAFF; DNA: TGTGCCAGCAGCGCAGGGCCGAGGACAGGGGAAGCTTTCTTT
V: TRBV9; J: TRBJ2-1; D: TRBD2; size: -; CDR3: CASSGGLGDNEQFF; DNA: TGTGCCAGCAGCGGGGGACTAGGGGACAATGAGCAGTTCTTC
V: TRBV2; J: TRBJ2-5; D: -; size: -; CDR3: CASSEEETQYF; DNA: TGTGCCAGCAGTGAGGAGGAGACCCAGTACTTC
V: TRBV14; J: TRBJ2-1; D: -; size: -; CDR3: CASSQEGQASNEQFF; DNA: TGTGCCAGCAGCCAAGAGGGCCAGGCATCCAATGAGCAGTTCTTC
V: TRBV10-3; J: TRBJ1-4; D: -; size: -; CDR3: CAISDSIGEKLFF; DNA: TGTGCCATCAGTGATAGCATAGGTGAAAAACTGTTTTTT
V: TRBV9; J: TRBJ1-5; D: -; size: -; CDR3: CASSTTGHQPQHF; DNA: TGTGCCAGCAGCACGACAGGACATCAGCCCCAGCATTTT
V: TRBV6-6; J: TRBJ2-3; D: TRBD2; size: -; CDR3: CASRTSGARTDTQYF; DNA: TGTGCCAGCAGGACTAGCGGGGCCCGCACAGATACGCAGTATTTT
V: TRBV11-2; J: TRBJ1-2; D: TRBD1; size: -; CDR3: CASSSTGGNYGYTF; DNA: TGTGCCAGCAGCTCGACAGGGGGAAACTATGGCTACACCTTC
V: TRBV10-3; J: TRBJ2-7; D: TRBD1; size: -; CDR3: CAISVEQGADEQYF; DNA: TGTGCCATCAGTGTTGAACAGGGGGCTGATGAGCAGTACTTC
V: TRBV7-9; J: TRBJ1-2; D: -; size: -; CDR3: CASSLQEANYGYTF; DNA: TGTGCCAGCAGCTTACAGGAAGCTAACTATGGCTACACCTTC
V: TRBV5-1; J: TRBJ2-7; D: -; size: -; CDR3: CASSLAPGRSSYEQYF; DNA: TGCGCCAGCAGCTTGGCTCCAGGGCGTTCCTCCTACGAGCAGTACTTC
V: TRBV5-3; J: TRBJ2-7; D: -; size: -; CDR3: CARSSLEGYEQYF; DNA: TGTGCCAGAAGCTCCCTTGAGGGCTACGAGCAGTACTTC
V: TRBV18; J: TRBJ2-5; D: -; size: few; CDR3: CASSPPDWEQETQYF; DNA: TGTGCCAGCTCACCACCGGACTGGGAACAAGAGACCCAGTACTTC
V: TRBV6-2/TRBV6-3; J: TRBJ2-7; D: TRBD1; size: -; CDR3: CASSPLTPGQIYEQYF; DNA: TGTGCCAGCAGTCCGTTAACTCCGGGACAGATCTACGAGCAGTACTTC
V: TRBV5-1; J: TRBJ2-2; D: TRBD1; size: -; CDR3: CASSMTGAPSITGELFF; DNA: TGCGCCAGCAGCATGACAGGGGCCCCATCGATCACCGGGGAGCTGTTTTTT
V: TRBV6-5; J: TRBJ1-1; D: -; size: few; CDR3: CASSRDSTWTEAFF; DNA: TGTGCCAGCAGCAGAGACAGTACGTGGACTGAAGCTTTCTTT
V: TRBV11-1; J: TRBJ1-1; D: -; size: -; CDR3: CASSPRGWNTEAFF; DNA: TGTGCCAGCAGCCCTCGAGGGTGGAACACTGAAGCTTTCTTT
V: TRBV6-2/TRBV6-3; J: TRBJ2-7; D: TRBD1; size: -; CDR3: CASNPGQGSDEQYF; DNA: TGTGCCAGCAACCCGGGACAGGGGAGTGACGAGCAGTACTTC
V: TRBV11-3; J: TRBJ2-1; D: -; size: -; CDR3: CASSLTQGEQFF; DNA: TGTGCCAGCAGCTTAACGCAGGGAGAGCAGTTCTTC
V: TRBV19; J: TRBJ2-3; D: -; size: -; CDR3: CASSRGSSDTQYF; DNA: TGTGCCAGTAGTCGGGGGAGTTCAGATACGCAGTATTTT